Following are 26 T cell receptor beta chains from one sample sequenced in a study of T cells in women clearing cervical HPV infection. The assay was immunoSEQ multiplex PCR, and TCRdb's table has in-frame clones only and misses some. Its listing shows fewer than 30,000 clones. Sequenced material: blood buffy coat. These TCRs come from a woman between 18 and 70 years old with a cervical HPV16 infection that either progressed to CIN3+ or cleared (not recorded which).

CDR3 bases read: TGTGCCAGCAGCCCCCTAGGGACTAGCGGGAAGGATGAG. This translates into CASSPLGTSGKDE. The CDR3, in full, reads CASSPLGTSGKDEQFF. V gene TRBV7-3 combines with J gene TRBJ2-1; 13 bases agree with TRBD2. The read falls 3 residues short of the CDR3 end, and the missing part is taken from the germline J gene. There are 16 residues in the CDR3. Germline V lookup: CDR1 SGHTA, CDR2 FQGTGA. With 5 bases clipped from V and 8 bases from J, the junction kept 9 bases outside the gene matches.

As for this clone: The CDR3 end is not reached by the read, which stops 3 residues before it; the germline J gene fills it in. V usage is TRBV18 and J usage is TRBJ1-2; TRBD1 is a possible D gene (5 bases). This CDR3 has 17 amino acids. Germline CDR1 KGHSH, CDR2 LQKENI. Here the CDR3 reads CASSPPGGTLAKNIYTF. The DNA read from the CDR3 is TGTGCCAGCTCACCACCCGGGGGAACCCTAGCCAAAAACATC.

Worth noting for this clone: Read coverage stops 3 residues before the CDR3 terminus; the germline J gene supplies the remainder. V usage is TRBV7-6 and J usage is TRBJ1-4, with TRBD1 as a possible D gene (5 bases). The V end lost 4 bases, the J end lost 6 bases, and 15 bases lay between the germline ends. The CDR3 is 15 residues long. Germline CDR1 is SGHVS and CDR2 is FNYEAQ. The covered CDR3 bases are TGTGCCAGCAGCTCTACGACAGAGGCTGATGAAAAA. Translated, it gives CASSSTTEADEK. The entire CDR3 protein reads CASSSTTEADEKLFF.

Note on this clone: The read finishes 3 residues shy of the CDR3 end, and the germline J gene is used to complete it. This rearrangement joins TRBV7-6 to TRBJ2-2; 11 bases are shared with TRBD2. Germline CDR1 SGHVS, CDR2 FNYEAQ. The J segment lost 7 bases and the V segment lost 5 bases, leaving 9 bases of the junction unmatched. The CDR3 consists of 16 residues. The sequenced part of the CDR3 DNA is TGTGCCAGCAGCCCTGGACTAGCGGGTCGCATCGGGGAG. It translates to CASSPGLAGRIGE. The entire CDR3 protein reads CASSPGLAGRIGELFF.

Of note for this clone: Read sequence stops 3 residues before the CDR3 end, and the germline J gene provides the missing end. The J gene is TRBJ2-7, the V gene TRBV30, with D uncertain. Trimming shortened V by 4 bases and J by 1 base, and 8 bases separated the two germline ends. The CDR3 is made up of 12 amino acids. Germline-derived CDR1 and CDR2 are GTSNPN and SVGIG (reference sequence). The covered CDR3 bases are TGTGCCTGGAAGCCCGAGTCCTACGAG. This gives the protein CAWKPESYE. The complete CDR3 reads CAWKPESYEQYF. Variable domain in full (rest from reference TRBV30 and TRBJ2-7): SQTIHQWPATLVQPVGSPLSLECTVEGTSNPNLYWYRQAAGRGLQLLFYSVGIGQISSEVPQNLSASRPQDRQFILSSKKLLLSDSGFYLCAWKPESYEQYFGPGTRLTVT.

Comments on this clone: Read coverage stops 3 residues before the CDR3 terminus; the germline J gene supplies the remainder. The chain links TRBV2 to TRBJ1-2; a weak D match, TRBD1 (6 bases). Germline V CDR1 and CDR2: SNHLY, FYNNEI. Trimming pared 8 bases from V and 3 bases from J, leaving 16 bases between. The CDR3 is 14 residues long. The DNA read from the CDR3 is TGTGCCAGCGGGGGGCAGCGGGGCTACTATGGC. Translating it yields CASGGQRGYYG. The entire CDR3 protein is CASGGQRGYYGYTF.

A word on this clone: The observed sequence ends 3 residues before the CDR3 terminus, with the missing tail filled in from the germline J gene. The chain combines TRBV7-2 with TRBJ2-1; 7 nucleotides align to TRBD2. Germline CDR1 is SGHTA and CDR2 is FQGNSA. V was clipped by 5 bases and J by 9 bases; unmatched bases: 10. The CDR3 loop spans 14 amino acids. Partial CDR3 DNA: TGTGCCAGCAGCCCAGGACTAGATGGAGTTGAG. It specifies CASSPGLDGVE. The CDR3 reads in full as CASSPGLDGVEQFF.

On this clone itself: The observed sequence ends 3 residues before the CDR3 terminus, with the missing tail filled in from the germline J gene. The V and J genes are TRBV20-1 and TRBJ2-1; D is undetermined. The CDR3 loop spans 11 amino acids. Germline V lookup: CDR1 DFQATT, CDR2 SNEGSKA (reference sequence). V lost 6 bases to trimming and J lost 9 bases, with 12 bases between them. The CDR3 sequence: CSADRPGEQFF. The CDR3 bases that were read are TGCAGTGCGGATCGACCGGGTGAG.

As regards this clone: The read ends 3 residues before the CDR3 terminus; that terminus is restored from the germline J gene. The chain employs TRBV12-3 or TRBV12-4 and TRBJ1-4; TRBD1 matches 10 bases. This CDR3 contains 16 residues. V was pared by 6 bases and J by 1 base, with 5 bases of the junction left unmatched. The CDR3 spells CASRQRTGGTNEKLFF. The DNA read from the CDR3 is TGTGCCAGCAGACAAAGGACAGGGGGAACTAATGAAAAA.

About this clone itself: The read terminates 3 residues before the CDR3 end, so the remaining end is supplied by the germline J gene. V gene TRBV28 combines with J gene TRBJ2-2, with 10 bases fitting TRBD1. With 6 bases clipped from V and 5 bases from J, the junction kept 6 bases outside the gene matches. The CDR3 runs to 15 residues. Germline assignment: CDR1 MDHEN and CDR2 SYDVKM. The CDR3 bases that were read are TGTGCCAGCAGGACCGGGACAGGGGAAACCGGGGAG. This gives the protein CASRTGTGETGE. The full CDR3 protein reads CASRTGTGETGELFF.

Remarks on this clone: Read sequence stops 3 residues before the CDR3 end, and the germline J gene provides the missing end. The chain carries TRBV6-4 and TRBJ2-2; 7 bases fit TRBD1. CDR3 length equals 15 residues. The V and J ends lost 4 bases and 1 base, in that order; junction bases with no gene match: 3. Germline-derived CDR1 and CDR2 are MRHNA and SNTAGT. CDR3: CASSVRTGNTGELFF. The CDR3 DNA, read in part, is TGTGCCAGCAGTGTCCGGACAGGGAACACCGGGGAG.

As for this clone: The CDR3 end lies 3 residues beyond the end of the read and is filled in from the germline J gene. V is TRBV18 and J is TRBJ1-2; D is ambiguous. The germline V gene has CDR1 KGHSH and CDR2 LQKENI. Trimming shortened V by 2 bases and J by 6 bases, and 10 bases separated the two germline ends. The CDR3 length is 13 residues. The CDR3 sequence is CASSPRPGDGYTF. CDR3 bases read: TGTGCCAGCTCACCAAGACCAGGAGATGGC.

CDR3 DNA, as far as it was read: TGCGCCAGCGCCCTGACAGCGCCCTCCTACGAG. This sequence encodes CASALTAPSYE. The full CDR3 reads CASALTAPSYEQYF. This chain joins TRBV10-2 and TRBJ2-7; D might be TRBD1 (5 bases). The read ends 3 residues shy of where the CDR3 ends; the end is completed using the germline J gene. Trimming removed 8 bases from V and 0 bases from J, with 14 bases in between. The V gene's germline CDR1 is WSHSY and CDR2 SAAADI. CDR3 length: 14 amino acids.

Concerning this clone: Read data end 3 residues before the CDR3 end; the end is taken from the germline J gene. The chain links TRBV2 to TRBJ2-2; weak D call: TRBD2 (7 bases). The CDR3 spans 15 residues. Per germline, CDR1 SNHLY and CDR2 FYNNEI. The part of the CDR3 DNA that was read is TGTGCCAGCAGACCAAGGGGGGGGAATGGTGAAAAG. As protein: CASRPRGGNGEK. The whole CDR3 is CASRPRGGNGEKLFF.

About this clone: The read halts 3 residues ahead of the CDR3 end, with the missing end drawn from the germline J gene. The chain recombines TRBV20-1 with TRBJ1-5; possibly TRBD1 for D (5 bases). Trimming shortened V by 0 bases and J by 1 base, and 10 bases separated the two germline ends. CDR1 and CDR2 from the germline V gene are DFQATT and SNEGSKA (reference sequence). CDR3 size: 15 residues. CDR3 in amino acids: CSARETGTSNQPQHF. The DNA read from the CDR3 is TGCAGTGCTAGAGAAACAGGAACCAGCAATCAGCCC.

For this clone: The read ends 3 residues early relative to the CDR3; the germline J gene fills the gap. This chain joins TRBV2 and TRBJ2-4; TRBD1 is a possible D gene (5 bases). V gave up 2 bases and J gave up 8 bases, with 10 bases separating them. CDR1 is SNHLY, CDR2 FYNNEI, per germline. The CDR3 sequence is 13 residues long. The part of the CDR3 DNA that was read is TGTGCCAGCAGTGAATTGGCGACAGACATT. Protein sequence: CASSELATDI. The whole CDR3 is CASSELATDIQYF.

To note about this clone: The CDR3 end is not reached by the read, which stops 3 residues before it; the germline J gene fills it in. The chain combines TRBV5-4 with TRBJ1-4; 8 bases map to TRBD1. With 4 bases clipped from V and 7 bases from J, the junction kept 3 bases outside the gene matches. The V gene's germline CDR1 is SGHNT and CDR2 YYREEE (reference sequence). The CDR3 loop spans 13 amino acids. The sequenced part of the CDR3 DNA is TGTGCCAGCAGCGTGGACAGGGTTGAAAAA. It codes for CASSVDRVEK. The full CDR3 is CASSVDRVEKLFF.

About this clone: Read coverage stops 3 residues before the CDR3 terminus; the germline J gene supplies the remainder. The chain combines TRBV7-2 with TRBJ2-1; D is unresolved. V was pared by 5 bases and J by 7 bases, with 12 bases between. Looked up from germline, CDR1 is SGHTA and CDR2 is FQGNSA. The CDR3 has 13 amino acids. The CDR3 DNA, read in part, is TGTGCCAGCAGCCCGTTCTATGGTAATGAG. As protein: CASSPFYGNE. The entire CDR3 protein is CASSPFYGNEQFF.

In regard to this clone: The DNA ends 3 residues before the CDR3 does, and the rest of the CDR3 is filled in from the germline J gene. This chain joins TRBV2 and TRBJ1-1, with D tentatively TRBD1 (6 bases). The V end lost 6 bases, the J end lost 4 bases, and 15 bases lay between the germline ends. There are 14 residues in the CDR3. CDR1 is SNHLY and CDR2 is FYNNEI in the germline V gene. CDR3 DNA, as far as it was read: TGTGCCAGCAGCCAGGGGACATCCTCCACTGAA. Translated, it gives CASSQGTSSTE. The full CDR3 protein is CASSQGTSSTEAFF.

As regards this clone: With the read ending 3 residues before the CDR3 end, the germline J gene is used to fill in that end. This chain links TRBV5-1 with TRBJ2-5; D is perhaps TRBD1 (6 bases). The V gene lost 4 bases and the J gene lost 0 bases, with 10 bases spanning the gap. Germline CDR1 SGHRS, CDR2 YFSETQ. This CDR3 has 14 residues. CDR3 sequence reads: CASSVTGYQETQYF. The sequenced part of the CDR3 DNA is TGCGCCAGCAGCGTGACAGGTTACCAAGAGACC.

About this clone: With the read ending 3 residues before the CDR3 end, the germline J gene is used to fill in that end. This rearrangement joins TRBV3-1 (or the pseudogene TRBV3-2) to TRBJ2-2; possibly TRBD2 for D (7 bases). Per germline, CDR1 LGHDT and CDR2 YNNKEL (reference sequence). This CDR3 spans 12 amino acids. V was cut by 10 bases and J by 5 bases, with 11 bases left in between. The CDR3 bases that were read are TGTGCCACAGAGGGGGGGACCGGGGAG. It is translated as CATEGGTGE. The full CDR3 sequence reads CATEGGTGELFF.

Comments on this clone: The CDR3 end falls 3 residues outside the read, so it is completed with the germline J gene. The V gene is TRBV18, the J gene TRBJ2-1; possible D gene TRBD1, 6 bases. The CDR3 has 14 residues. Germline V gene sequence: CDR1 KGHSH, CDR2 LQKENI. Between the trimmed V and J ends, which lost 3 bases and 0 bases, there was a span of 6 bases. This chain's CDR3 is CASSPDSSYNEQFF. Partial CDR3 DNA: TGTGCCAGCTCACCGGACAGCTCCTACAATGAG.

In the case of this clone: Sequencing ends 3 residues short of the CDR3 end; the germline J gene provides the rest. This rearrangement joins TRBV6-1 to TRBJ2-3; no clear D gene. Germline CDR1 MNHNS, CDR2 SASEGT. This CDR3 comprises 15 residues. CDR3 bases read: TGTGCCAGCAGTGAAGCGCGGATCGAGGATCAGCCG. It specifies CASSEARIEDQP. The full CDR3 protein is CASSEARIEDQPQYF.

The CDR3: CAWSVTGATNQPQHF. The DNA read from the CDR3 is TGTGCCTGGAGTGTCACTGGGGCGACCAATCAGCCC. The genes are TRBV30 and TRBJ1-5; a possible D gene is TRBD1 (5 bases). The read terminates 3 residues before the CDR3 end, so the remaining end is supplied by the germline J gene. Trimming took off 0 bases at V and 3 bases at J, with 12 bases between the two ends. Germline V lookup: CDR1 GTSNPN, CDR2 SVGIG (reference sequence). The CDR3 loop spans 15 amino acids.

Note on this clone: The read is 3 residues too short to cover the CDR3 end, so that end is filled in from the germline J gene. This chain connects TRBV18 to TRBJ1-1; D unresolved. V was cut by 6 bases and J by 3 bases, with 11 bases left in between. The germline CDR1 and CDR2 sequences are KGHSH and LQKENI. The length of the CDR3 is 13 residues. CDR3 amino acids: CASSRTGDTEAFF. The sequenced part of the CDR3 DNA is TGTGCCAGCTCTCGGACTGGGGACACTGAA. The variable domain in full, completed from reference TRBV18 and TRBJ1-1, reads NAGVMQNPRHLVRRRGQEARLRCSPMKGHSHVYWYRQLPEEGLKFMVYLQKENIIDESGMPKERFSAEFPKEGPSILRIQQVVRGDSAAYFCASSRTGDTEAFFGQGTRLTVV.

Turning to this clone: The read stops 3 residues short of the end of the CDR3; the missing end is completed from the germline J gene. The chain carries TRBV2 and TRBJ2-7; TRBD1 is a possible D gene (5 bases). CDR3 length: 13 residues. V was cut by 5 bases and J by 2 bases, with 10 bases left in between. The germline gives CDR1 SNHLY, CDR2 FYNNEI. The CDR3 reads CASSNRKTYEQYF. The CDR3 bases that were read are TGTGCCAGCAGTAACAGGAAGACCTACGAG.